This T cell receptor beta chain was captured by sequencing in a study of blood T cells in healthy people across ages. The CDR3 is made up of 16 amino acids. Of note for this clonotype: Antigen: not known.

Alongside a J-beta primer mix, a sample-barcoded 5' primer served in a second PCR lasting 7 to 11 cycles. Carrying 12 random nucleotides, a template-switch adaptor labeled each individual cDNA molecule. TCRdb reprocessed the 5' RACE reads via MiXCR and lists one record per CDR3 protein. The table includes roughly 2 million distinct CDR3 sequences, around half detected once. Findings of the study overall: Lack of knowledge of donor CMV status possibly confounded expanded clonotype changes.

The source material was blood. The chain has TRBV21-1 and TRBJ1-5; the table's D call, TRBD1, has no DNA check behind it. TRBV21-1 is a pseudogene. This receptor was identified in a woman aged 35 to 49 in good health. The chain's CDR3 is CASSKKPGQLNQPQHF. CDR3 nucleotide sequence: TGTGCCAGCAGCAAAAAACCGGGACAGTTAAATCAGCCCCAGCATTTT.